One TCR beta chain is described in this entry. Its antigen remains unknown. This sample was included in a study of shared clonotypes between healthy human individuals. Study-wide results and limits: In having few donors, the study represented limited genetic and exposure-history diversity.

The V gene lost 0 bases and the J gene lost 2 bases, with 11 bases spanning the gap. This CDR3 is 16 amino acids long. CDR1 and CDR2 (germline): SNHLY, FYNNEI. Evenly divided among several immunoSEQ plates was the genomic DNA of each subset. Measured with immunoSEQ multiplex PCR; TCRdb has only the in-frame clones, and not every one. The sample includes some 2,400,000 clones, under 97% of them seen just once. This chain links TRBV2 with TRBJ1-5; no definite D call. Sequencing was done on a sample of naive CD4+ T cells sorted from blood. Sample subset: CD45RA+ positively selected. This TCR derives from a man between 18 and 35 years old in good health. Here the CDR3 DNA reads TGTGCCAGCAGTGAAGCGGCAACCCTGGGCAATCAGCCCCAGCATTTT. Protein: CASSEAATLGNQPQHF.